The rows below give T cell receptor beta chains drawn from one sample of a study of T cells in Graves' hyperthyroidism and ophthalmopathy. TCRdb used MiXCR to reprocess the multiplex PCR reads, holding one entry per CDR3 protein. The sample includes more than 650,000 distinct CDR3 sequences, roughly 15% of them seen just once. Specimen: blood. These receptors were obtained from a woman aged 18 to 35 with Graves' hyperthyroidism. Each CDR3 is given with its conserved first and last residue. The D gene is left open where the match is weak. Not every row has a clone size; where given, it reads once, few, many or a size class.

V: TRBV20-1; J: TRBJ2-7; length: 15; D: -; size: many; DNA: TGCAGTGCTAGAGAGGGAGAACTATTAGCCGGCGAGCAGTACTTC; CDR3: CSAREGELLAGEQYF
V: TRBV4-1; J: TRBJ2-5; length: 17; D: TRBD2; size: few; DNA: TGCGCCAGCAGCCAAGCTTGGATGGGACTAGCGGAAGAGACCCAGTACTTC; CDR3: CASSQAWMGLAEETQYF
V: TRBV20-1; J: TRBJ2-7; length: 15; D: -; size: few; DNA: TGCAGTGCTAGAGATCCCCTTTCACCTCCCTACGAGCAGTACTTC; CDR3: CSARDPLSPPYEQYF
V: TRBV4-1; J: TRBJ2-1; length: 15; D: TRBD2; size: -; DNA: TGCGCCAGCAGCCTGACTAGCCTCACGGACAATGAGCAGTTCTTC; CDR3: CASSLTSLTDNEQFF
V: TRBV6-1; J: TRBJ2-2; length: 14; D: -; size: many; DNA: TGTGCCAGCAGGGTGGGGGCGGACACCGGGGAGCTGTTTTTT; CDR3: CASRVGADTGELFF
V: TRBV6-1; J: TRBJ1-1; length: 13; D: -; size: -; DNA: TGTGCCAGCCTCAGGGTCATGAACACTGAAGCTTTCTTT; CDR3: CASLRVMNTEAFF
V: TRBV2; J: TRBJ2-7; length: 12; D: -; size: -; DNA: TGTGCCAGCGACACAGAATACTACGAGCAGTACTTC; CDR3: CASDTEYYEQYF
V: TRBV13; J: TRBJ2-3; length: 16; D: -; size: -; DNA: TGTGCCAGCAGCCCCGGCGGAGCCTGGGGTCTAGATACGCAGTATTTT; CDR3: CASSPGGAWGLDTQYF
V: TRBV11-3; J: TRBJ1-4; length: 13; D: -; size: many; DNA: TGTGCCAGCAGAGGTTCCGGGAATGAAAAACTGTTTTTT; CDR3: CASRGSGNEKLFF
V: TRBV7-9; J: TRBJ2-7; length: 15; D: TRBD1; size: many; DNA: TGTGCCAGCAGCTTAGTTCGACAGGGGGCTTACGAGCAGTACTTC; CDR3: CASSLVRQGAYEQYF
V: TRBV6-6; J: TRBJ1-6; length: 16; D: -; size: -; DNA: TGTGCCAGCAGTTACTCAGGACAGCCCTATAATTCACCCCTCCACTTT; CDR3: CASSYSGQPYNSPLHF
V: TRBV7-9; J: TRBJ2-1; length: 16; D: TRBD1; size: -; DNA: TGTGCCAGCAGAAACCCCCCGGGACAGGCCTACAATGAGCAGTTCTTC; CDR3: CASRNPPGQAYNEQFF
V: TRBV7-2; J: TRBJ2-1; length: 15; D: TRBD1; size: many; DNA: TGTGCCAGCAGCCAGGGGGTGTCGCCCTACAATGAGCAGTTCTTC; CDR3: CASSQGVSPYNEQFF
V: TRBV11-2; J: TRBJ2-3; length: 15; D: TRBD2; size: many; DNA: TGTGCCGCTGCGGGGCTAGCGGGAGGTGCAGATACGCAGTATTTT; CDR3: CAAAGLAGGADTQYF
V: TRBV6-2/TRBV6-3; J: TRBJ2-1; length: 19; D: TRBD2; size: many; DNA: TGTGCCAGCAGTTCATTTACTAGCGGAACTAGCACGAAATACAATGAGCAGTTCTTC; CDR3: CASSSFTSGTSTKYNEQFF
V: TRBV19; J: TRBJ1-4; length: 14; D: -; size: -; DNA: TGTGCCAGTAGTACTCAGAGTAGCGTTCAGAAACTGTTTTTT; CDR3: CASSTQSSVQKLFF
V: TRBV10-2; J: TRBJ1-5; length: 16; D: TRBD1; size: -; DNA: TGCGCCAGCAGTGACCCGACAGGGGGCCGCAGGCAGCCCCAGCATTTT; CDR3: CASSDPTGGRRQPQHF
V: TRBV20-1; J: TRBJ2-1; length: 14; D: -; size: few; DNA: TGCAGTGCCCCCGGGACAACCGTCCGGAATGAGCAGTTCTTC; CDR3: CSAPGTTVRNEQFF